This T cell receptor (beta chain) was documented in a study of monozygotic twins with inflammatory bowel disease. Per donor, 2 to 2.5 ml of blood was collected and frozen. Investigators extracted total RNA from whole blood and did not sort T cells. Germline V lookup: CDR1 SGHTA, CDR2 FQGNSA. This CDR3 comprises 16 residues. For every TCR library, around 3,700 ng of total RNA was used. TCRdb reworked the 5' RACE reads into one entry per CDR3 protein, no DNA. The sample data list fewer than 450,000 distinct CDR3 sequences. Overall study results and limits: The authors note that differing immunosuppressive treatments may have added variability to patient repertoires.

Details on this clonotype: Its specificity is unknown.

The clonotype was recovered from a human donor with ulcerative colitis or Crohn's disease, or a healthy co-twin of an affected twin (not recorded which). Sequenced material: blood. The V and J genes are TRBV7-2 and TRBJ1-5; TCRdb proposes TRBD1, but this gene call is untestable without DNA. This chain's CDR3 is CASSAGQGRLNQPQYF.